Listed below are T cell receptor beta chains from one sample, sequenced in a study of T cell responses to AZD1222 COVID-19 vaccine. TCRdb's copy holds only in-frame clones and misses some; the assay was immunoSEQ multiplex PCR. The sample yields 150,000 or so clones, just over 90% seen once. This sample comprised peripheral blood, obtained 28 days after the second AZD1222 dose. The receptors shown here come from an adult who received the AZD1222 COVID-19 vaccine. The CDR3 runs from the conserved cysteine through the conserved F or W. D genes are given only for firm matches. Some rows mark clone size as missing; the rest say once, few, many or name a class of expanded clone.

v_gene,abundance,d_gene,j_gene,CDR3aa,CDR3nt
TRBV3-1/TRBV3-2,once,TRBD1,TRBJ2-1,CASSHSGQGHNEQFF,TGTGCCAGCAGCCACTCCGGACAGGGGCACAATGAGCAGTTCTTC
TRBV13,-,-,TRBJ2-7,CASSLVSEGLSYEQYF,TGTGCCAGCAGCTTAGTGTCCGAGGGCTTATCCTACGAGCAGTACTTC
TRBV29-1,-,TRBD1,TRBJ1-2,CSVVDRDRFYGYTF,TGCAGCGTTGTAGACAGGGACAGGTTCTATGGCTACACCTTC
TRBV4-3,-,-,TRBJ2-3,CASSQDQRTDTQYF,TGCGCCAGCAGCCAAGATCAGAGAACAGATACGCAGTATTTT
TRBV5-3,-,TRBD1,TRBJ1-1,CARSLGHRGSNTEAFF,TGTGCCAGAAGCTTGGGCCACAGGGGGTCTAACACTGAAGCTTTCTTT
TRBV3-1/TRBV3-2,-,-,TRBJ1-3,CASSQDGGFGNTIYF,TGTGCCAGCAGCCAAGATGGGGGCTTTGGAAACACCATATATTTT
TRBV9,-,TRBD1,TRBJ2-4,CASSPWTGIDIQYF,TGTGCCAGCAGCCCATGGACAGGGATCGACATTCAGTACTTC
TRBV11-2,once,-,TRBJ1-5,CASSLFSDQPQHF,TGTGCCAGCAGCTTGTTTTCGGATCAGCCCCAGCATTTT
TRBV3-1/TRBV3-2,-,TRBD1,TRBJ1-6,CASSQPPTGIRDSPLHF,TGTGCCAGCAGCCAACCCCCGACAGGGATCAGGGATTCACCCCTCCACTTT
TRBV7-9,-,TRBD1,TRBJ1-2,CASSLAEQGVDGYTF,TGTGCCAGCAGCTTAGCCGAACAGGGGGTCGATGGCTACACCTTC
TRBV2,-,-,TRBJ2-7,CASSEGGPDEQYF,TGTGCCAGCAGTGAAGGGGGGCCCGACGAGCAGTACTTC
TRBV19,-,-,TRBJ2-5,CASSSTVEETQYF,TGTGCCAGTAGTTCGACTGTCGAGGAGACCCAGTACTTC
TRBV7-8,-,-,TRBJ2-5,CASSLVRTARGEETQYF,TGTGCCAGCAGCTTAGTCAGAACAGCCAGGGGGGAAGAGACCCAGTACTTC
TRBV7-2,-,TRBD2,TRBJ2-2,CASSLRLAGGNTGELFF,TGTGCCAGCAGCTTACGACTAGCGGGGGGCAACACCGGGGAGCTGTTTTTT
TRBV24-1,-,-,TRBJ2-1,CATSARTNSYNEQFF,TGTGCCACCAGTGCGCGGACTAACTCCTACAATGAGCAGTTCTTC
TRBV2,-,-,TRBJ2-7,CASSGTYEQYF,TGTGCCAGCAGTGGCACCTACGAGCAGTACTTC
TRBV27,few,-,TRBJ2-7,CASSLSRLASYEQYF,TGTGCCAGCAGTTTATCGCGCCTAGCCAGCTACGAGCAGTACTTC
TRBV27,-,TRBD1,TRBJ2-7,CASSFSGTGSYEQYF,TGTGCCAGCAGCTTCTCCGGGACAGGTTCCTACGAGCAGTACTTC
TRBV11-1,-,-,TRBJ2-2,CASSLFSGTTGELFF,TGTGCCAGCAGCTTATTCAGCGGAACCACCGGGGAGCTGTTTTTT
TRBV19,-,-,TRBJ2-3,CASRGLGDTQYF,TGTGCCAGTAGGGGGCTCGGAGATACGCAGTATTTT
TRBV7-9,-,-,TRBJ2-5,CASSLELEETQYF,TGTGCCAGCAGCTTAGAACTAGAAGAGACCCAGTACTTC
TRBV6-5,-,-,TRBJ1-2,CASSYGSPGSYGYTF,TGTGCCAGCAGTTACGGGTCTCCGGGGAGCTATGGCTACACCTTC
TRBV6-2/TRBV6-3,few,-,TRBJ1-5,CASSLSGSNQPQHF,TGTGCCAGCAGTCTAAGTGGCAGCAATCAGCCCCAGCATTTT
TRBV3-1/TRBV3-2,-,-,TRBJ2-4,CASSQDGRRPYKNIQYF,TGTGCCAGCAGCCAAGATGGGAGGAGGCCCTACAAAAACATTCAGTACTTC
TRBV11-2,-,TRBD1,TRBJ2-1,CASSLGRRDRMYNEQFF,TGTGCCAGCAGCTTAGGACGGAGGGACAGGATGTACAATGAGCAGTTCTTC
TRBV12-3/TRBV12-4,-,-,TRBJ2-3,CASSSITDTQYF,TGTGCCAGCAGTTCAATCACAGATACGCAGTATTTT
TRBV14,once,TRBD2,TRBJ2-5,CASSHRPAGLAGPQETQYF,TGTGCCAGCAGCCACAGACCTGCCGGACTAGCGGGCCCACAAGAGACCCAGTACTTC
TRBV4-1,-,-,TRBJ2-2,CASSPRDGLTGELFF,TGCGCCAGCAGCCCCCGGGACGGACTTACCGGGGAGCTGTTTTTT
TRBV6-4,-,-,TRBJ2-1,CASSPTYSDNEQFF,TGTGCCAGCAGCCCTACATACAGCGACAATGAGCAGTTCTTC
TRBV19,-,-,TRBJ1-1,CASSIKGGRLGVGTEAFF,TGTGCCAGTAGTATAAAGGGGGGGCGCTTAGGGGTCGGCACTGAAGCTTTCTTT
TRBV5-1,-,-,TRBJ2-2,CASLEEGRTRGELFF,TGCGCCAGCTTGGAGGAGGGAAGGACACGCGGGGAGCTGTTTTTT
TRBV21-1,-,-,TRBJ2-6,CASSKERPGQLSSGANVLTF,TGTGCCAGCAGCAAAGAAAGACCGGGACAGCTCTCCTCTGGGGCCAACGTCCTGACTTTC
TRBV19,-,-,TRBJ2-5,CASSIGGNRETQYF,TGTGCCAGTAGTATTGGTGGGAACCGGGAGACCCAGTACTTC
TRBV27,-,TRBD2,TRBJ2-7,CASSLSPYASGFYEQYF,TGTGCCAGCAGTTTATCTCCCTACGCTAGCGGATTCTACGAGCAGTACTTC
TRBV5-4,-,TRBD1,TRBJ2-6,CASSSPGQGTTGANVLTF,TGTGCCAGCAGCTCGCCGGGACAGGGGACTACTGGGGCCAACGTCCTGACTTTC
TRBV27,-,-,TRBJ2-1,CASSWGAGYNEQFF,TGTGCCAGCAGTTGGGGGGCTGGCTACAATGAGCAGTTCTTC
TRBV5-8,-,-,TRBJ1-5,CASSLELGGGNQPQHF,TGTGCCAGCAGCTTGGAGTTGGGGGGGGGAAATCAGCCCCAGCATTTT
TRBV25-1,-,-,TRBJ2-7,CASSGVGAGAYEQYF,TGTGCCAGCAGTGGGGTTGGGGCAGGGGCCTACGAGCAGTACTTC
TRBV29-1,-,TRBD2,TRBJ2-3,CSARLAGGQYF,TGCAGCGCCAGACTAGCGGGAGGGCAGTATTTT
TRBV27,-,-,TRBJ2-2,CASMAGTGELFF,TGTGCCAGCATGGCCGGGACCGGGGAGCTGTTTTTT
TRBV5-6,-,-,TRBJ1-1,CASSSPVDTEAFF,TGTGCCAGCAGCTCACCGGTCGACACTGAAGCTTTCTTT
TRBV5-1,-,-,TRBJ1-4,CASRTYATNEKLFF,TGCGCCAGCAGGACATATGCAACTAATGAAAAACTGTTTTTT
TRBV3-1/TRBV3-2,-,-,TRBJ2-7,CASSSETGTTKQYF,TGTGCCAGCAGCTCTGAAACAGGGACTACGAAGCAGTACTTC
TRBV27,-,-,TRBJ2-3,CASSLLGGEEKDTQYF,TGTGCCAGCAGTTTACTGGGCGGGGAAGAGAAAGATACGCAGTATTTT
TRBV4-3,-,-,TRBJ2-5,CASSQEHRQETQYF,TGCGCCAGCAGCCAAGAGCACAGACAAGAGACCCAGTACTTC
TRBV6-1,-,TRBD1,TRBJ2-7,CASSEGQGATYEQYF,TGTGCCAGCAGTGAGGGACAGGGGGCGACCTACGAGCAGTACTTC
TRBV5-1,-,-,TRBJ1-6,CASTNSYNSPLHF,TGCGCCAGCACCAACTCCTATAATTCACCCCTCCACTTT
TRBV4-1,-,TRBD1,TRBJ2-2,CASSKNPGQRNTGELFF,TGCGCCAGCAGCAAAAACCCGGGACAGAGGAACACCGGGGAGCTGTTTTTT
TRBV11-2,-,-,TRBJ1-6,CASSFSFKWRPLHF,TGTGCCAGCAGCTTTAGTTTTAAATGGAGACCCCTCCACTTT
TRBV27,-,TRBD1,TRBJ1-3,CASRIRTGGIDTIYF,TGTGCCAGCAGAATACGGACAGGTGGGATAGACACCATATATTTT
TRBV7-3,-,-,TRBJ2-7,CASSLRARSSYEQYF,TGTGCCAGCAGCTTAAGGGCCAGGAGCTCCTACGAGCAGTACTTC
TRBV9,-,-,TRBJ2-7,CASSVGDEQYF,TGTGCCAGCAGCGTAGGGGACGAGCAGTACTTC
TRBV7-9,few,-,TRBJ1-1,CASSSLDRTKQAFF,TGTGCCAGCAGCTCTCTCGACAGGACCAAACAAGCTTTCTTT
TRBV11-2,-,TRBD1,TRBJ2-7,CASSTGQGAMSYEQYF,TGTGCCAGCAGCACGGGACAGGGGGCAATGTCCTACGAGCAGTACTTC
TRBV6-5,-,-,TRBJ1-1,CASSYSAGNTEAFF,TGTGCCAGCAGTTACTCGGCGGGGAACACTGAAGCTTTCTTT